This T cell receptor (beta chain) derives from a study of cytomegalovirus exposure and HLA in healthy donors. Study-wide context: Most donors, 70% to 85% of more than 300 genotyped, fell in the Caucasian-associated ancestry cluster.

PCR employed 60 Vbeta and 13 Jbeta primers. Data came from immunoSEQ multiplex PCR; TCRdb stores just in-frame clones and leaves some out. Among some 190,000 clones listed, over 60% were seen once. A single count supports this clone. The germline V gene encodes CDR1 MDHEN and CDR2 SYDVKM. After removal of 10 bases from V and 5 bases from J, the junction contained 8 bases not matched to a gene. The CDR3 length is 13 residues. The sequence derives from a man aged 18-30 years in good health and CMV-seronegative. Sequencing was carried out using PBMCs. The chain employs TRBV28 and TRBJ1-1; 9 nucleotides line up with TRBD1. The CDR3 here is CATRDRALTEAFF. CDR3 DNA sequence: TGTGCCACACGGGACAGGGCACTAACTGAAGCTTTCTTT.